This T cell receptor beta chain derives from a study of T cell repertoires in cytomegalovirus infection. The wider study: CMV epitopes used comprised recently identified HLA-C-restricted ones and well-studied HLA-B-restricted ones. Indications came from public TCR beta signatures; they pointed to CMV infection and to a matching HLA type.

This clonotype was detected ten times or more. Its antigen is still unknown. A single record per CDR3 protein comes from TCRdb applying MiXCR to the reads. The sample carries some 700,000 distinct CDR3 sequences, roughly 33% recorded once. This CDR3 has 14 amino acids. CDR1 SEHNR and CDR2 FQNEAQ come from the germline V gene (reference sequence). V was clipped by 3 bases and J by 0 bases, with 6 bases between them. The sequences come from cultured PBMCs, collected from culture after CMV antigen stimulation. The receptor was derived from a human donor in good health (CMV status not recorded). Some clones in this sample may be carry-over from other donors' samples. The J gene is TRBJ2-1, the V gene TRBV7-9; D not resolved. In DNA form, the CDR3 reads TGTGCCAGCAGCTTCCGTGACTCCTACAATGAGCAGTTCTTC. Its protein is CASSFRDSYNEQFF.